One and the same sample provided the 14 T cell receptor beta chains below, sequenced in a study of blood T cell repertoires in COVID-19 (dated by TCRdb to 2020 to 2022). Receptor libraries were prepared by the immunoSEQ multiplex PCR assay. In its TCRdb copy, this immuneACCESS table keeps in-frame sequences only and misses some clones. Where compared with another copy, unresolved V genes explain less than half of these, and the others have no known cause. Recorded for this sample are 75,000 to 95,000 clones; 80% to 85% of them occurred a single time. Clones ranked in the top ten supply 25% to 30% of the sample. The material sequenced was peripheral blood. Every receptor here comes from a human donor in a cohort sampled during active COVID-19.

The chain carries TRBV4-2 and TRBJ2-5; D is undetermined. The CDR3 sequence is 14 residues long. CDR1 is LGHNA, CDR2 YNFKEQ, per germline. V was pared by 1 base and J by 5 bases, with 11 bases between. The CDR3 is CASSQADTRETQYF. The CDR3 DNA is TGTGCCAGCAGCCAAGCAGATACCAGGGAGACCCAGTACTTC.

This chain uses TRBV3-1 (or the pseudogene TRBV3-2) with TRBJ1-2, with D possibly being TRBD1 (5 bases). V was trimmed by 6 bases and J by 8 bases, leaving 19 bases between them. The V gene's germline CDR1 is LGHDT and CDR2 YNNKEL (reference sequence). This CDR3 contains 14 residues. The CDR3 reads CASSLQGITRGYTF. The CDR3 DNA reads TGTGCCAGCAGTCTTCAGGGAATAACGAGGGGCTACACCTTC.

The CDR3 region has the DNA TGCGCCAGCAGCCACGGGGCAGGGGACTCACCCCTCCACTTT. Translation: CASSHGAGDSPLHF. The chain combines TRBV5-1 with TRBJ1-6; possibly TRBD1 for D (6 bases). V shed 4 bases and J shed 10 bases, with 15 bases lying between them. Germline-derived CDR1 and CDR2 are SGHRS and YFSETQ. This CDR3 is built from 14 residues.

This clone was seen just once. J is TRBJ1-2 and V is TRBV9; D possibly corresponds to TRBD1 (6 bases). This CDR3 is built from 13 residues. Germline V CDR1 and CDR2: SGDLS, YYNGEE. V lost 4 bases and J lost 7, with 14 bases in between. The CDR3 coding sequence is TGTGCCAGCAGCCCAGGGACATTGAGTGGCTACACCTTC. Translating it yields CASSPGTLSGYTF.

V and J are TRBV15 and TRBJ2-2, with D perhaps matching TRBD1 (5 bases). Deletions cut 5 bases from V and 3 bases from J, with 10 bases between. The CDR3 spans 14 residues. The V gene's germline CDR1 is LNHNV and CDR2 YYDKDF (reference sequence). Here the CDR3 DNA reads TGTGCCACCAGCTTCGACAGCTACACCGGGGAGCTGTTTTTT. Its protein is CATSFDSYTGELFF. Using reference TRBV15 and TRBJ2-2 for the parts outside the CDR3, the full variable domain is DAMVIQNPRYQVTQFGKPVTLSCSQTLNHNVMYWYQQKSSQAPKLLFHYYDKDFNNEADTPDNFQSRRPNTSFCFLDIRSPGLGDTAMYLCATSFDSYTGELFFGEGSRLTVL.

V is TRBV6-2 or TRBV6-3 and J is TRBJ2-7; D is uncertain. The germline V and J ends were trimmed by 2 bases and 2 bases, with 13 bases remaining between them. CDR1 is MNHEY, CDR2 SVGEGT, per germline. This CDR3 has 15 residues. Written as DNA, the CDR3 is TGTGCCAGCAGTTACGACCGACATATACCCTACGAGCAGTACTTC. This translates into CASSYDRHIPYEQYF.

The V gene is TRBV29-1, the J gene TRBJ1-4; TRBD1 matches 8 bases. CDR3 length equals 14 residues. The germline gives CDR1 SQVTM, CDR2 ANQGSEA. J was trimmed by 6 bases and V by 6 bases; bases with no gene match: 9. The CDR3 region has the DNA TGCAGCGTCGTAACTCAGGGGGCGGATGAAAAACTGTTTTTT. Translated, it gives CSVVTQGADEKLFF.

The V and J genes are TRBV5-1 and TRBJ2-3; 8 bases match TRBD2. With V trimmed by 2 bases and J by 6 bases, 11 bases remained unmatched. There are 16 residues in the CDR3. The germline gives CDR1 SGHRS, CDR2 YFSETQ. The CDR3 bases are TGCGCCAGCAGCTTCGGACTAGCCACTCTCGGTGATACGCAGTATTTT. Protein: CASSFGLATLGDTQYF. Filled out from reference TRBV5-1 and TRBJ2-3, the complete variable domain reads KAGVTQTPRYLIKTRGQQVTLSCSPISGHRSVSWYQQTPGQGLQFLFEYFSETQRNKGNFPGRFSGRQFSNSRSEMNVSTLELGDSALYLCASSFGLATLGDTQYFGPGTRLTVL.

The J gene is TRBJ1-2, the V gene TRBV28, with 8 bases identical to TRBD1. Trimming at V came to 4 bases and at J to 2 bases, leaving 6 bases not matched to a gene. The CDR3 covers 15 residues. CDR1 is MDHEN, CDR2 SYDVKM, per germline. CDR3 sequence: CASSSPGQGNYGYTF. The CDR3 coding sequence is TGTGCCAGCAGTTCACCCGGACAGGGAAACTATGGCTACACCTTC.

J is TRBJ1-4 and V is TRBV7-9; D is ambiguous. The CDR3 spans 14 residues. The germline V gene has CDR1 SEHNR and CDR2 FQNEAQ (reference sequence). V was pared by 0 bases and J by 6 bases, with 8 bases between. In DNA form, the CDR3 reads TGTGCCAGCAGCTTAGCCGGGGTAGATGAAAAACTGTTTTTT. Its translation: CASSLAGVDEKLFF.

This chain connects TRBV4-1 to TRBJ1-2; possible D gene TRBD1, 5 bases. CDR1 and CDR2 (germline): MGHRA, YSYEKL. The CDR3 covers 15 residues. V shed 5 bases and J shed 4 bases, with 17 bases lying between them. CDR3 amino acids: CASSSWTSRSYGYTF. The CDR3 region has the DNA TGCGCCAGCAGCTCGTGGACAAGTCGTAGCTATGGCTACACCTTC.

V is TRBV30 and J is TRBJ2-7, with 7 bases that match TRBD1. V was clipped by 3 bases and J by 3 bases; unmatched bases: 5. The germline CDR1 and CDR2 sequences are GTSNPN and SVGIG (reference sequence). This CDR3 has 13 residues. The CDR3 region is CAWSHGQDYEQYF. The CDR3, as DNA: TGTGCCTGGAGCCACGGACAGGACTACGAGCAGTACTTC. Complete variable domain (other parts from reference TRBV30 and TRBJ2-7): SQTIHQWPATLVQPVGSPLSLECTVEGTSNPNLYWYRQAAGRGLQLLFYSVGIGQISSEVPQNLSASRPQDRQFILSSKKLLLSDSGFYLCAWSHGQDYEQYFGPGTRLTVT.

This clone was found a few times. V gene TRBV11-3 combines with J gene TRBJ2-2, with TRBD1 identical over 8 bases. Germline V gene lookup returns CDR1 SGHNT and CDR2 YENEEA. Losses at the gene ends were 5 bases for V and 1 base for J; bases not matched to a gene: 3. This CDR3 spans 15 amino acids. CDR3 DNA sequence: TGTGCCAGCAGCGGGACAGGAATGAACACCGGGGAGCTGTTTTTT. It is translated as CASSGTGMNTGELFF.

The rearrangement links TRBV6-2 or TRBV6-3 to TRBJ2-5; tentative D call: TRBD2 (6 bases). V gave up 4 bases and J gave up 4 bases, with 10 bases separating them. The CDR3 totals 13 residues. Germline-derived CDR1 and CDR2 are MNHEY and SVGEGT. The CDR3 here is CASSWGLRETQYF. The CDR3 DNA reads TGTGCCAGCAGTTGGGGACTGAGAGAGACCCAGTACTTC.